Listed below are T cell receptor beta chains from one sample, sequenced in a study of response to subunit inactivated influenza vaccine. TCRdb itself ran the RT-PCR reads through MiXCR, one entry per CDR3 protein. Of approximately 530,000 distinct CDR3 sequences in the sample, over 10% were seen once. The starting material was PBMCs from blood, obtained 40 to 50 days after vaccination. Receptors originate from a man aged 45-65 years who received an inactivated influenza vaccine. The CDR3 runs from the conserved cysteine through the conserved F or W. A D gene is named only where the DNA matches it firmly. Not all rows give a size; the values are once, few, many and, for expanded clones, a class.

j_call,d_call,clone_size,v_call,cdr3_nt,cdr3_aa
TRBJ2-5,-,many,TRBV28,TGTGCCAGCAGTTTACGCGGGAAACAAGAGACCCAGTACTTC,CASSLRGKQETQYF
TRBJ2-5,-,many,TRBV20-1,TGCAGTGCTAGAGAGGATGAGACCCAGTACTTC,CSAREDETQYF
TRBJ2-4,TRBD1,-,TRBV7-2,TGTGCCAGCAGCTTGGGGACAGGGGTGAGAAACATTCAGTACTTC,CASSLGTGVRNIQYF
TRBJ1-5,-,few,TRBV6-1,TGTGCCAGCAGTGAAATTTTACATTACAGTAGCAATCAGCCCCAGCATTTT,CASSEILHYSSNQPQHF
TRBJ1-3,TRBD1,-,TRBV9,TGTGCCAGCAGCGTAGAGGTCAGGGGGAATGGAAACACCATATATTTT,CASSVEVRGNGNTIYF
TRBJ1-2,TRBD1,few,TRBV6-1,TGTGCCAGCAGTCAGGACAGGGCGGCTAACTATGGCTACACCTTC,CASSQDRAANYGYTF
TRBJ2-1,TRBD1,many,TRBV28,TGTGCCAGCGGCCTTGGACAGGGACAATACAATGAGCAGTTCTTC,CASGLGQGQYNEQFF
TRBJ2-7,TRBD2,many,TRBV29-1,TGCAGCGTTGAGGGAGGGACGGCGGTATCTGCCCCCTACGAGCAGTACTTC,CSVEGGTAVSAPYEQYF
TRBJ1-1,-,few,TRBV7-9,TGTGCCAGCAGCTTAGTGGCCGGGGATGGCACTGAAGCTTTCTTT,CASSLVAGDGTEAFF
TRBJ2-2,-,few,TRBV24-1,TGTGCCACGCGGGGCAGCGGGAACACCGGGGAGCTGTTTTTT,CATRGSGNTGELFF
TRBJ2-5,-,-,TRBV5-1,TGCGCCAGCAGCTCAGCGCCGACAATTCAAGAGACCCAGTACTTC,CASSSAPTIQETQYF
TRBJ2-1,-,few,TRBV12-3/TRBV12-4,TGTGCCAGCAGCTCCTATGGTTCCTACAATGAGCAGTTCTTC,CASSSYGSYNEQFF
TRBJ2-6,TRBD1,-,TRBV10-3,TGTGCCATCAGTTCTCGTCGGACAGGGGGCTCTGGGGCCAACGTCCTGACTTTC,CAISSRRTGGSGANVLTF
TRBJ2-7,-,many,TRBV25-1,TGTGCCAGCAGTGAGACCTACGAGCAGTACTTC,CASSETYEQYF
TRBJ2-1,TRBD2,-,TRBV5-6,TGTGCCAGCAGCTTGGCCGAGGAATTCGCGGGAGAGAAGTACAATGAGCAGTTCTTC,CASSLAEEFAGEKYNEQFF
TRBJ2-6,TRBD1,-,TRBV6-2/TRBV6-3,TGTGCCAGCAGTTACTCGACCCCGACAGGGCCGGTCTCTGGGGCCAACGTCCTGACTTTC,CASSYSTPTGPVSGANVLTF
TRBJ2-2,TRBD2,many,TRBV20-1,TGCAGTGCTAGAGGGACTAGCGGGAGCGCCGGGGAGCTGTTTTTT,CSARGTSGSAGELFF
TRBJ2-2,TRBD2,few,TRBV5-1,TGCGCCAGCAGGTTACCGGGACTAGACACCGGGGAGCTGTTTTTT,CASRLPGLDTGELFF
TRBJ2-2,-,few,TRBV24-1,TGTGCCACCAGTGTCATGACGGCCACCGGGGAGCTGTTTTTT,CATSVMTATGELFF
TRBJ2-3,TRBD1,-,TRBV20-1,TGCAGTGCTCATCCCCGGGACAGAAGCACAGATACGCAGTATTTT,CSAHPRDRSTDTQYF
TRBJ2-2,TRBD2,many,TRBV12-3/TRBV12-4,TGTGCCAGCAGTTTAACCGCGGGAGTGGTGGAGCTGTTTTTT,CASSLTAGVVELFF
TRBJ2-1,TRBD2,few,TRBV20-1,TGCAGTGCTAGACCTAGCGGGAGAGCCGTAAATGAGCAGTTCTTC,CSARPSGRAVNEQFF
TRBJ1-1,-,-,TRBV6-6,TGTGCCAGCAGTCCGAGCGTCCATGAAGCTTTCTTT,CASSPSVHEAFF
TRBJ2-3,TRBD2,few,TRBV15,TGTGCCACCAGCAGAGATCGGCTAGCGGGGGGATCAGATACGCAGTATTTT,CATSRDRLAGGSDTQYF
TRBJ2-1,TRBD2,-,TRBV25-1,TGTGCCAGCAGTGGACTTGGGAGCGGGGGGACGCAGTTCTTC,CASSGLGSGGTQFF
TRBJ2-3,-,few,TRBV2,TGTGCCAGCAGTGAAGCGCAGTTCACAGATACGCAGTATTTT,CASSEAQFTDTQYF
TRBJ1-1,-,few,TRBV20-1,TGCAGTGCTAGAGGTTCGCGGGGTCTTCGAAGGATGAACACTGAAGCTTTCTTT,CSARGSRGLRRMNTEAFF
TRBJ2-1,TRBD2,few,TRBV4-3,TGCGCCAGCAGCCAAAATCGGGAGCGGGGATCCCTCAATGAGCAGTTCTTC,CASSQNRERGSLNEQFF
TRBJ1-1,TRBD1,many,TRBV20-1,TGCAGTGCCCACAGGGGGCTCGTGAACACTGAAGCTTTCTTT,CSAHRGLVNTEAFF
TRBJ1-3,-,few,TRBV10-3,TGTGCCATCAGTGACGGAACCTCTGGAAACACCATATATTTT,CAISDGTSGNTIYF
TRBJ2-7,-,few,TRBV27,TGTGCCAGCAGCGACCTGGGCGAGCAGTACTTC,CASSDLGEQYF
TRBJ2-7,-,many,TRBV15,TGTGCCACCAGCAGAGATCTTAGCTACGAGCAGTACTTC,CATSRDLSYEQYF
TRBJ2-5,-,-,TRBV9,TGTGCCAGCGCGACACAGGGCCTCGGGTGGGAGACCCAGTACTTC,CASATQGLGWETQYF
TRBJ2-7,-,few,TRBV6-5,TGTGCCAGCAGTTACGGGTCGTACGGGGGCGAGCAGTACTTC,CASSYGSYGGEQYF
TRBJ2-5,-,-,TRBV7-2,TGTGCCAGCAGCCCCCTAAGGGCAAAAGGTGTGGAGACCCAGTACTTC,CASSPLRAKGVETQYF
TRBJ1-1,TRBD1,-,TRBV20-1,TGCAGTGCTCGGACAGGGGTCGGGAACACTGAAGCTTTCTTT,CSARTGVGNTEAFF
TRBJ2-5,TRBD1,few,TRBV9,TGTGCCAGCAGCGAGGGGGACAGGGGGCGATGGGAGACCCAGTACTTC,CASSEGDRGRWETQYF
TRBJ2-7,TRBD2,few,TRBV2,TGTGCCGGCGCTAGCGGGAGCTCCTACGAGCAGTACTTC,CAGASGSSYEQYF
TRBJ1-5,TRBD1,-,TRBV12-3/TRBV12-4,TGTGCCAGCAGTCTTCGGACAGGAAATCAGCCCCAGCATTTT,CASSLRTGNQPQHF
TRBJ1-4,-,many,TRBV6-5,TGTGCCAGCAGTTATACGGGGGCTAAGGAAAAACTGTTTTTT,CASSYTGAKEKLFF
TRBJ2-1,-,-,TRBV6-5,TGTGCCAGCAGTTACTCGGGGGGCCCCTACAATGAGCAGTTCTTC,CASSYSGGPYNEQFF
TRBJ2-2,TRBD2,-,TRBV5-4,TGTGCCAGCAGCTTTCCCAGCGGGGGGCCGGGCACCGGGGAGCTGTTTTTT,CASSFPSGGPGTGELFF